This T cell receptor delta chain is drawn from a study of gamma-delta chains in newborns, infants, children. For the study at large: Innate gammadelta T cells reportedly expand polyclonally right after birth, driven by microbial exposure, per the title.

V dropped 1 base and J dropped 3; count of bases not matched to a gene: 14. The CDR3 length is 16 residues. The germline CDR1 and CDR2 sequences are TVYSNPD and GDNSRS (reference sequence). This clone is judged medium-sized. TCRdb re-called clones from the reads using CATT. This sample carries 4,000 or so delta-chain clones, 1.5% to 2% of them seen once, and the ten largest clones take about a tenth. The receptor comes from a child who was a newborn, infant or young child, either healthy, febrile or measles-vaccinated (not recorded which). Source material: blood. The chain couples TRDV3 to TRDJ1, with 7 bases matching TRDD3. As DNA, the CDR3 is TGTGCCTTTAAACCTGGGGGTTGTACGAGGGCCGATAAACTCATCTTT. This translates into CAFKPGGCTRADKLIF.